Listed below are T cell receptor beta chains from one sample, sequenced in a study of shared clonotypes between healthy human individuals. Using immunoSEQ multiplex PCR, the repertoire was profiled, and TCRdb retains in-frame clones only, with some absent. The table has about 2.2 million clones, 90% to 95% seen once. The sample was naive CD8+ T cells from PBMCs. The receptors derive from a man aged 18 to 35 in good health. Some clones in this sample may be carry-over from other donors' samples. CDR3s include the opening cysteine and the closing phenylalanine or tryptophan. A D gene is named only where the DNA matches it firmly. Part of the rows lack a size; the others show once, few, many or a class for expanded clones.

TRBD2,TRBV2,TRBJ2-2,.,CASTRLAGEDTGELFF,TGTGCCAGTACTCGACTAGCGGGAGAAGATACCGGGGAGCTGTTTTTT
.,TRBV27,TRBJ2-7,.,CASSNREPDEQYF,TGTGCCAGCAGCAATCGGGAGCCCGACGAGCAGTACTTC
.,TRBV27,TRBJ1-2,.,CASRGPNQYTF,TGTGCCAGCAGAGGTCCGAACCAATACACCTTC
TRBD2,TRBV27,TRBJ2-1,.,CASSLSGAYNEQFF,TGTGCCAGCAGTTTAAGCGGGGCCTACAATGAGCAGTTCTTC
.,TRBV27,TRBJ1-4,.,CASSLMGSDEKLFF,TGTGCCAGCAGTTTGATGGGCAGTGATGAAAAACTGTTTTTT
TRBD1,TRBV27,TRBJ1-1,.,CASSLSTGYPEAFF,TGTGCCAGCAGTTTATCGACAGGGTATCCTGAAGCTTTCTTT
TRBD1,TRBV29-1,TRBJ1-2,.,CGAGDRYGYTF,TGCGGAGCTGGGGACAGGTATGGCTACACCTTC
.,TRBV4-3,TRBJ1-1,.,CASSQDPDTEAFF,TGCGCCAGCAGCCAAGATCCGGACACTGAAGCTTTCTTT
.,TRBV21-1,TRBJ2-3,.,CASSAGSRAPDTQYF,TGTGCCAGCAGCGCTGGAAGCAGGGCGCCAGATACGCAGTATTTT
TRBD1,TRBV27,TRBJ1-2,.,CASSFIPPGQRGYTF,TGTGCCAGCAGTTTTATCCCACCGGGACAGCGTGGCTACACCTTC
.,TRBV28,TRBJ1-4,.,CASSLLLGRLLF,TGTGCCAGCAGTTTATTACTAGGACGGCTACTTTTT
.,TRBV19,TRBJ1-5,.,CASRQDNQPQHF,TGTGCCAGTAGACAGGACAATCAGCCCCAGCATTTT
.,TRBV9,TRBJ1-2,.,CASSVAGGDYGYTF,TGTGCCAGCAGCGTAGCGGGGGGAGACTATGGCTACACCTTC
.,TRBV5-6,TRBJ1-1,.,CASSLGAGSPEAFF,TGTGCCAGCAGCTTGGGGGCGGGGTCCCCTGAAGCTTTCTTT
.,TRBV28,TRBJ1-5,once,CASRSRSKGSNQPQHF,TGTGCCAGCAGGTCCCGGTCAAAGGGATCCAATCAGCCCCAGCATTTT
TRBD2,TRBV2,TRBJ2-1,.,CASSEWTSGNYNEQFF,TGTGCCAGCAGTGAATGGACTAGCGGGAACTACAATGAGCAGTTCTTC
TRBD1,TRBV29-1,TRBJ1-2,.,CSVAGQGGYGYTF,TGCAGCGTTGCAGGACAGGGAGGATATGGCTACACCTTC
.,TRBV27,TRBJ2-7,once,CASSFSGASYEQYF,TGTGCCAGCAGTTTTTCCGGGGCTTCCTACGAGCAGTACTTC
TRBD1,TRBV19,TRBJ2-3,.,CASSPTGGANTQYF,TGTGCCAGTAGTCCGACAGGGGGCGCGAATACGCAGTATTTT
.,TRBV28,TRBJ1-1,.,CASSWTATGRTEAFF,TGTGCCAGCAGTTGGACCGCCACAGGGAGGACTGAAGCTTTCTTT
TRBD2,TRBV19,TRBJ2-7,.,CASSSVSGSSHEQYF,TGTGCCAGTAGTTCCGTCAGCGGGAGTTCCCACGAGCAGTACTTC
TRBD2,TRBV7-8,TRBJ2-1,.,CASNNRGDEQFF,TGTGCCAGCAACAATCGGGGGGATGAGCAGTTCTTC
.,TRBV19,TRBJ1-2,.,CASSIGAGYGYTF,TGTGCCAGTAGTATAGGGGCTGGGTATGGCTACACCTTC
.,TRBV5-6,TRBJ1-1,.,CASSLPGSYTEAFF,TGTGCCAGCAGCTTACCCGGGAGTTACACTGAAGCTTTCTTT
.,TRBV27,TRBJ2-7,.,CASSLSLITASYEQYF,TGTGCCAGCAGTTTATCGTTGATTACGGCCTCCTACGAGCAGTACTTC
.,TRBV7-3,TRBJ2-3,.,CASSQLRGIGTDTQYF,TGTGCCAGCAGCCAGCTCCGCGGGATTGGCACAGATACGCAGTATTTT
TRBD2,TRBV18,TRBJ2-1,.,CASSPMEWASGPGGEQFF,TGTGCCAGCTCACCAATGGAGTGGGCTAGCGGCCCGGGGGGTGAGCAGTTCTTC
TRBD1,TRBV6-1,TRBJ2-7,.,CASSDSDRAYEQYF,TGTGCCAGCAGTGACTCGGACAGGGCCTACGAGCAGTACTTC
TRBD1,TRBV4-1,TRBJ2-7,.,CASSPKQTGGPSYEQYF,TGCGCCAGCAGCCCGAAGCAGACAGGGGGCCCCTCCTACGAGCAGTACTTC
.,TRBV27,TRBJ2-7,.,CASSPLRQYEQYF,TGTGCCAGCAGTCCCCTGCGGCAGTACGAGCAGTACTTC
.,TRBV4-2,TRBJ2-7,.,CASSFGPHSTRGGGYEQYF,TGTGCCAGCAGCTTCGGACCCCACTCGACAAGAGGGGGGGGATACGAGCAGTACTTC
.,TRBV2,TRBJ1-1,.,CASWARNTEAFF,TGTGCCAGCTGGGCCAGAAACACTGAAGCTTTCTTT
TRBD1,TRBV13,TRBJ2-7,.,CASSLRGQGSYEQYF,TGTGCCAGCAGCCTACGGGGACAGGGGTCCTACGAGCAGTACTTC
.,TRBV6-5,TRBJ2-1,.,CASSYFDRGGGEQFF,TGTGCCAGCAGTTACTTTGACAGGGGCGGGGGTGAGCAGTTCTTC
.,TRBV6-5,TRBJ1-2,.,CASSAVGFNYGYTF,TGTGCCAGCAGTGCGGTGGGGTTTAACTATGGCTACACCTTC
.,TRBV7-9,TRBJ2-7,.,CASSLPAFYEQYF,TGTGCCAGCAGCTTACCCGCCTTCTACGAGCAGTACTTC
TRBD1,TRBV28,TRBJ2-7,.,CASSLPGQGRLPDEQYF,TGTGCCAGCAGTCTTCCGGGACAGGGGCGACTTCCAGACGAGCAGTACTTC
.,TRBV6-1,TRBJ1-2,.,CASSEESTQLFYGYTF,TGTGCCAGCAGTGAAGAGTCTACACAGCTTTTCTATGGCTACACCTTC
TRBD2,TRBV2,TRBJ2-2,.,CASGAGANTGELFF,TGTGCCAGCGGGGCGGGAGCGAACACCGGGGAGCTGTTTTTT
.,TRBV9,TRBJ2-2,.,CASSATTGELFF,TGTGCCAGCAGCGCCACCACCGGGGAGCTGTTTTTT
.,TRBV19,TRBJ1-1,.,CASSLTTGLNTEAFF,TGTGCCAGTAGCCTTACAACAGGTTTGAACACTGAAGCTTTCTTT
.,TRBV7-9,TRBJ2-2,.,CATGNMGTGELFF,TGTGCCACGGGTAATATGGGCACCGGGGAGCTGTTTTTT